Listed below are T cell receptor beta chains from one sample, sequenced in a study of identical twins' blood T cells. MiXCR was run by TCRdb on the 5' RACE reads, yielding one entry per CDR3 protein. The table includes 400,000 or so distinct CDR3 sequences, about 28% detected once. Sample: PBMCs. The receptors were gathered from a woman aged 18 to 49 in good health. Both conserved end residues are part of each CDR3. Each record gives: V gene, CDR3 protein.

v_gene: TRBV6-6; CDR3aa: CASTQGQGMYEQFF
v_gene: TRBV6-5; CDR3aa: CASSYGRGQPQHF
v_gene: TRBV20-1; CDR3aa: CGANPGDTQYF
v_gene: TRBV6-5; CDR3aa: CASSLGPGHNEQFF
v_gene: TRBV20-1; CDR3aa: CSAPDSSYNEQFF
v_gene: TRBV19; CDR3aa: CASSLGDFYYNEQFF
v_gene: TRBV7-8; CDR3aa: CASSALADGELFF
v_gene: TRBV20-1; CDR3aa: CSARDRAGRGYNEQFF
v_gene: TRBV6-1; CDR3aa: CALNAGAYNEQFF
v_gene: TRBV5-1; CDR3aa: CASSLTSGGIPYEQYF
v_gene: TRBV7-8; CDR3aa: CASSQEGGLEPLHF
v_gene: TRBV9; CDR3aa: CASSPTGTPIRRDTQYF
v_gene: TRBV4-3; CDR3aa: CASSHRDGMNTEAFF
v_gene: TRBV9; CDR3aa: CASSSSGPGRGLDEQYF
v_gene: TRBV12-5; CDR3aa: CASGLVLGRANYGYTF
v_gene: TRBV6-6; CDR3aa: CASSRRGVGERLTEAFF
v_gene: TRBV2; CDR3aa: CASSGGSYKQYF
v_gene: TRBV19; CDR3aa: CASSMVGTEAFF